The clone carrying this T cell receptor (beta chain) came up a few times. TCRdb itself ran the 5' RACE reads through MiXCR, one entry per CDR3 protein. The data show approximately 260,000 distinct CDR3 sequences, with over 15% seen just once and 20% to 25% held by the top ten. Trimming removed 4 bases from V and 1 base from J, with 5 bases in between. Per the germline V gene, CDR1 is MGHRA and CDR2 is YSYEKL. The CDR3 length is 14 residues. This entry belongs to a study of T-cell memory formation after mild COVID-19. The clonotype originates from a man aged 18 to 29 who had mild COVID-19 (a few samples of this study predate the infection). Cell type and time point are not known. Source material: PBMCs or a T cell subset sorted from them (not recorded which). The V and J genes are TRBV4-1 and TRBJ1-6; D gene uncertain. Written as DNA, the CDR3 is TGCGCCAGCAGCCCCTCGTCCTATAATTCACCCCTCCACTTT. This sequence encodes CASSPSSYNSPLHF.